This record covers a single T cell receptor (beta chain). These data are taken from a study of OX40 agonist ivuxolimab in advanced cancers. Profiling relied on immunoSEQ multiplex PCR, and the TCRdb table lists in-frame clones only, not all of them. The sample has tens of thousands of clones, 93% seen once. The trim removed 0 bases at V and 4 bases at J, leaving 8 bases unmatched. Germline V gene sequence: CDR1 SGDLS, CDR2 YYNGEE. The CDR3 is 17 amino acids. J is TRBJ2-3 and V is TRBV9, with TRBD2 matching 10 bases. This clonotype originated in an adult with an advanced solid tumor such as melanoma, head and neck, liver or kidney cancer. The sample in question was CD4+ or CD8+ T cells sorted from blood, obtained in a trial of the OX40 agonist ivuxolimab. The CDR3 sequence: CASSVDIGTSASDTQYF. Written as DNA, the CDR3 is TGTGCCAGCAGCGTAGATATTGGGACTAGCGCCTCAGATACGCAGTATTTT.